This paragraph reports one TCR beta chain. This CDR3 spans 13 amino acids. The trim removed 7 bases at V and 4 bases at J, leaving 6 bases unmatched. Germline V gene sequence: CDR1 MDHEN, CDR2 SYDVKM. Original handling: Cell counts per sample came from amplifying reference gene primers. Clones were read by immunoSEQ multiplex PCR, and TCRdb kept only the in-frame ones, dropping some. D and trimming were read from the DNA, whereas the V and J calls and clone size are those reported in that table. The table lists around 74,000 clones, about 90% of them singletons. The data belong to a study of blood T cell repertoires in COVID-19.

The genes are TRBV28 and TRBJ2-5; 7 bases align to TRBD1. Sequencing input: peripheral blood. The clonotype originates from a man aged 45-65 years with active COVID-19. This CDR3 reads CASKIGGRETQYF. The CDR3, as DNA: TGTGCCAGCAAGATAGGGGGCAGAGAGACCCAGTACTTC. Full variable domain (remainder filled in from reference TRBV28 and TRBJ2-5): DVKVTQSSRYLVKRTGEKVFLECVQDMDHENMFWYRQDPGLGLRLIYFSYDVKMKEKGDIPEGYSVSREKKERFSLILESASTNQTSMYLCASKIGGRETQYFGPGTRLLVL.